What follows are 26 T cell receptor beta chains derived from one specimen sequenced in a study of cytomegalovirus exposure and HLA in healthy donors. In the PCR, 60 Vbeta and 13 Jbeta primers were used. The table came from immunoSEQ multiplex PCR; TCRdb's copy has only in-frame clones and leaves some out. Seen here are 150,000 or so clones, roughly 82% observed once, and the top ten hold 4.2%. The source material was PBMCs. Receptors originate from a male donor in good health and CMV-seropositive.

V is TRBV30 and J is TRBJ2-2; D gene unclear. V was shortened by 2 bases and J by 5 bases, with 6 bases between the two germline ends. The CDR3 runs 12 residues. Germline assignment: CDR1 GTSNPN and CDR2 SVGIG (reference sequence). CDR3 amino acids: CAWSPLTGELFF. The CDR3 region has the DNA TGTGCCTGGAGTCCTCTGACCGGGGAGCTGTTTTTT.

The chain joins TRBV5-1 to TRBJ2-7, with D possibly TRBD2 on 5 matching bases. Trimming removed 4 bases at V and 3 bases at J, with 17 bases between. Germline CDR1 is SGHRS and CDR2 is YFSETQ. This CDR3 spans 15 amino acids. CDR3 DNA sequence: TGCGCCAGCAGCCCGACCTCGGGGTACGGCTACGAGCAGTACTTC. It specifies CASSPTSGYGYEQYF.

In regard to this clone: The junction differs from germline at one of its ends, possibly a read error. The chain has TRBV6-5 and TRBJ2-7; D unclear. The CDR3 consists of 15 residues. Germline CDR1 is MNHEY and CDR2 is SVGAGI. The CDR3 region is CASSYSQAYTYEQCF. In DNA, the CDR3 is TGTGCCAGCAGTTACTCCCAGGCATATACCTACGAGCAGTGCTTC.

CDR3: CASSRGTSGRNEQFF. CDR3 bases: TGTGCCAGCAGTCGGGGGACTAGCGGGAGGAATGAGCAGTTCTTC. This sequence joins TRBV28 and TRBJ2-1; TRBD2 agrees at 15 bases. Germline trimming cut 5 bases from V and 7 bases from J; bases unmatched to any gene: 3. Germline CDR1 reads MDHEN; CDR2 reads SYDVKM. The CDR3 sequence is 15 residues long.

The rearrangement links TRBV6-4 to TRBJ2-2; TRBD1 matches at 8 bases. The CDR3 runs 14 residues. The V segment lost 6 bases and the J segment 4 bases; nucleotides outside the gene matches: 4. The germline V gene encodes CDR1 MRHNA and CDR2 SNTAGT. CDR3 amino acids: CASRGQGGTGELFF. DNA for the CDR3: TGTGCCAGCAGAGGACAGGGCGGCACCGGGGAGCTGTTTTTT.

The genes are TRBV7-2 and TRBJ2-7, with 7 positions matching TRBD1. The CDR3 sequence is 15 residues long. CDR1 SGHTA and CDR2 FQGNSA come from the germline V gene. V lost 3 bases, J lost 4 bases, and 9 bases stayed unmatched. The DNA for the CDR3 is TGTGCCAGCAGCTTTGACAGGGCTACTTCGTACGAGCAGTACTTC. As protein: CASSFDRATSYEQYF. Based on the CDR3 plus reference TRBV7-2 and TRBJ2-7, the full variable domain is GAGVSQSPSNKVTEKGKDVELRCDPISGHTALYWYRQSLGQGLEFLIYFQGNSAPDKSGLPSDRFSAERTGGSVSTLTIQRTQQEDSAVYLCASSFDRATSYEQYFGPGTRLTVT.

V gene TRBV5-6 combines with J gene TRBJ1-6, with 7 bases that match TRBD1. Trimming took 3 bases from V and 0 from J; bases not matched to a gene: 3. The CDR3 runs 16 residues. Germline values: CDR1 SGHDT, CDR2 YYEEEE. The CDR3 DNA reads as TGTGCCAGCAGCTCGACAGGGAGCTCCTATAATTCACCCCTCCACTTT. Encoded protein: CASSSTGSSYNSPLHF.

The rearrangement uses TRBV5-6 and TRBJ2-7, with 7 nucleotides matching TRBD1. The germline CDR1 and CDR2 sequences are SGHDT and YYEEEE. With V trimmed by 0 bases and J by 3 bases, 6 bases remained unmatched. This CDR3 has 15 amino acids. CDR3 bases: TGTGCCAGCAGCTTGGGTCTAGGGGGCAGCTACGAGCAGTACTTC. Protein product: CASSLGLGGSYEQYF.

The gene calls are TRBV7-3 and TRBJ2-1; TRBD1 aligns across 11 bases. CDR1 and CDR2 from the germline V gene are SGHTA and FQGTGA. The CDR3 covers 15 residues. V lost 4 bases and J lost 3; bases outside the gene matches: 2. The CDR3 loop is CASSSGTGGYNEQFF. CDR3 sequence (DNA): TGTGCCAGCAGCTCCGGGACAGGGGGCTACAATGAGCAGTTCTTC.

The rearrangement links TRBV5-4 to TRBJ2-5; D not resolved. Germline loops: CDR1 SGHNT, CDR2 YYREEE (reference sequence). The CDR3 has 14 residues. The V and J ends lost 0 bases and 0 bases respectively, with 6 bases between them. CDR3 region: CASSLGRYQETQYF. The CDR3 coding sequence is TGTGCCAGCAGCTTGGGTCGGTACCAAGAGACCCAGTACTTC.

The sample holds one count of this clone. V usage is TRBV13 and J usage is TRBJ1-2; D unclear. Germline CDR1 and CDR2: PRHDT and FYEKMQ (reference sequence). The CDR3 has 14 amino acids. V lost 3 bases and J 7 bases, leaving 15 bases between the germline ends. CDR3 nucleotides: TGTGCCAGCAGCTTCTTGGCGGCCGACTGTGGCTACACCTTC. This sequence encodes CASSFLAADCGYTF.

The J gene is TRBJ2-1, the V gene TRBV9; possibly TRBD2 for D (5 bases). CDR3 length: 18 residues. V dropped 3 bases and J dropped 0 bases, with 19 bases sitting between them. The germline gives CDR1 SGDLS, CDR2 YYNGEE. DNA for the CDR3: TGTGCCAGCAGCGCTCCAGCGGACGGTTCGAGCTCCTACAATGAGCAGTTCTTC. It specifies CASSAPADGSSSYNEQFF.

The V gene is TRBV7-3, the J gene TRBJ2-1; 7 bases line up with TRBD2. CDR1 is SGHTA and CDR2 is FQGTGA in the germline V gene. V lost 5 bases, J lost 6 bases, and 10 bases stayed unmatched. The CDR3 consists of 15 residues. The CDR3: CASSPLRTSFNEQFF. CDR3 DNA: TGTGCCAGCAGCCCACTCCGGACTAGTTTCAATGAGCAGTTCTTC. Full variable domain (missing parts from reference TRBV7-3 and TRBJ2-1): GAGVSQTPSNKVTEKGKYVELRCDPISGHTALYWYRQSLGQGPEFLIYFQGTGAADDSGLPNDRFFAVRPEGSVSTLKIQRTERGDSAVYLCASSPLRTSFNEQFFGPGTRLTVL.

The chain combines TRBV27 with TRBJ1-1, with D uncertain. With 5 bases removed from V and 4 bases from J, the gap between germline ends came to 14 bases. This CDR3 has 14 amino acids. Germline V gene data show CDR1 as MNHEY and CDR2 as SMNVEV (reference sequence). DNA of the CDR3: TGTGCCAGCAGTATTAATAGGGCGGGCACTGAAGCTTTCTTT. Protein product: CASSINRAGTEAFF.

This clone was seen a single time. This chain joins TRBV18 and TRBJ2-4, with 10 positions matching TRBD1. Trimming removed 5 bases from V and 9 bases from J; junction bases left unmatched: 7. The CDR3 is 14 amino acids. Germline V CDR1 and CDR2: KGHSH, LQKENI. DNA for the CDR3: TGTGCCAGCTCAGGGACAGGGGAAATGGGCATTCAGTACTTC. Its translation is CASSGTGEMGIQYF.

The sample holds a few counts of this clone. The chain recombines TRBV13 with TRBJ2-2, with 10 bases lining up with TRBD1. The germline gives CDR1 PRHDT, CDR2 FYEKMQ (reference sequence). The V gene end was trimmed by 8 bases and the J gene end by 5 bases; junction bases not matched to a gene: 5. CDR3 length: 14 amino acids. The CDR3, as DNA: TGTGCCAGCCTGACGGGACAGGGGACCGGGGAGCTGTTTTTT. Residues: CASLTGQGTGELFF.

This clone was seen a handful of times. The rearrangement uses TRBV27 and TRBJ2-7; D possibly corresponds to TRBD1 (6 bases). The CDR3 consists of 17 residues. Germline V gene lookup returns CDR1 MNHEY and CDR2 SMNVEV (reference sequence). Between the trimmed V and J ends, which lost 0 bases and 0 bases, there was a span of 15 bases. The DNA for the CDR3 is TGTGCCAGCAGTTTATCACCGACAGGACCTTACTCCTACGAGCAGTACTTC. Translated, it gives CASSLSPTGPYSYEQYF.

V gene TRBV4-2 combines with J gene TRBJ2-3; D perhaps matches TRBD2 (7 bases). V lost 0 bases to trimming and J lost 4 bases, with 14 bases between them. The CDR3 extends over 16 amino acids. The germline V gene encodes CDR1 LGHNA and CDR2 YNFKEQ. CDR3 protein: CASSQDQRGRADTQYF. CDR3 DNA sequence: TGTGCCAGCAGCCAAGATCAGAGGGGGAGGGCAGATACGCAGTATTTT.

The rearrangement joins TRBV7-9 to TRBJ2-3; no clear D gene. Germline CDR1 is SEHNR and CDR2 is FQNEAQ (reference sequence). V was trimmed by 1 base and J by 3 bases, leaving 8 bases between them. The CDR3 has 14 amino acids. CDR3 sequence reads: CASSLGSSTDTQYF. The DNA of the CDR3 is TGTGCCAGCAGCTTAGGTTCCAGTACAGATACGCAGTATTTT.

The rearrangement links TRBV28 to TRBJ1-5; D gene uncertain. V was trimmed by 6 bases and J by 7 bases, leaving 16 bases between them. From germline, CDR1 is MDHEN and CDR2 SYDVKM. The CDR3 contains 14 residues. The CDR3, as DNA: TGTGCCAGCAGCCTAGGTCCCACGGGGCAGCCCCAGCATTTT. Encoded protein: CASSLGPTGQPQHF.

The rearrangement joins TRBV28 to TRBJ1-5; a weak D match, TRBD1 (5 bases). The CDR3 runs to 14 residues. Between the trimmed V and J ends, which lost 7 bases and 6 bases, there was a span of 16 bases. The V gene's germline CDR1 is MDHEN and CDR2 SYDVKM. The CDR3 reads CASNLGRDAQPQHF. CDR3 coding DNA: TGTGCCAGCAACTTGGGCAGGGATGCTCAGCCCCAGCATTTT.

This clone was detected a few times. The CDR3 is CAISEPTGGDYGYTF. Written as DNA, the CDR3 is TGTGCCATCAGTGAGCCTACGGGGGGAGACTATGGCTACACCTTC. The chain is built from TRBV10-3 and TRBJ1-2; D possibly corresponds to TRBD1 (5 bases). The CDR3 is made up of 15 amino acids. Trimming took off 2 bases at V and 3 bases at J, with 13 bases between the two ends. The germline V gene encodes CDR1 ENHRY and CDR2 SYGVKD.

The gene calls are TRBV5-4 and TRBJ2-1, with 10 nucleotides matching TRBD2. Germline CDR1 and CDR2: SGHNT and YYREEE (reference sequence). CDR3 size: 14 residues. With 4 bases clipped from V and 6 bases from J, the junction kept 4 bases outside the gene matches. In DNA, the CDR3 is TGTGCCAGCAGCCGTGGACTAGCGGCCAATGAGCAGTTCTTC. Its translation is CASSRGLAANEQFF.

The CDR3 DNA reads as TGTGCCAGCAGCTTATCCCGGGAGACCCAGTACTTC. Its protein is CASSLSRETQYF. V usage is TRBV7-9 and J usage is TRBJ2-5, with D unclear. CDR1 is SEHNR, CDR2 FQNEAQ, per germline (reference sequence). Trimming shortened V by 2 bases and J by 5 bases, and 6 bases separated the two germline ends. The CDR3 length is 12 residues.

This clone was detected a few times. The V gene is TRBV6-1, the J gene TRBJ2-6; the match to TRBD1 covers 7 bases. Germline assignment: CDR1 MNHNS and CDR2 SASEGT. This CDR3 has 16 amino acids. Losses at the gene ends were 1 base for V and 2 bases for J; bases not matched to a gene: 2. The CDR3 is CASSEEGATGANVLTF. The CDR3, as DNA: TGTGCCAGCAGTGAAGAGGGGGCGACTGGGGCCAACGTCCTGACTTTC.

The chain links TRBV6-1 to TRBJ1-1, with D uncertain. Trimming took 6 bases from V and 0 from J, leaving 14 bases between them. Germline V lookup: CDR1 MNHNS, CDR2 SASEGT. This CDR3 contains 15 residues. CDR3 amino acids: CASSASDTLNTEAFF. CDR3 in DNA: TGTGCCAGCAGCGCCTCCGACACCTTGAACACTGAAGCTTTCTTT.